The clone carrying this T cell receptor beta chain appeared a few times. The sample comes from a study of T cell repertoires in cytomegalovirus infection. TCRdb re-called the reads with MiXCR, one entry per CDR3 protein. The data show more than 400,000 distinct CDR3 sequences, 26% seen once. CDR3 length equals 14 residues. Deletions cut 4 bases from V and 3 bases from J, with 15 bases between. Per the germline V gene, CDR1 is DFQATT and CDR2 is SNEGSKA (reference sequence). Sequenced input: PBMCs. The chain is built from TRBV20-1 and TRBJ2-5, with D possibly being TRBD2 (6 bases). The receptor was isolated from a human donor in good health (CMV status not recorded). Some clones in this sample may be carry-over from other donors' samples. The CDR3 loop reads CSAIARLAEETQYF. The CDR3 DNA follows: TGCAGTGCTATAGCCCGGTTAGCGGAAGAGACCCAGTACTTC.